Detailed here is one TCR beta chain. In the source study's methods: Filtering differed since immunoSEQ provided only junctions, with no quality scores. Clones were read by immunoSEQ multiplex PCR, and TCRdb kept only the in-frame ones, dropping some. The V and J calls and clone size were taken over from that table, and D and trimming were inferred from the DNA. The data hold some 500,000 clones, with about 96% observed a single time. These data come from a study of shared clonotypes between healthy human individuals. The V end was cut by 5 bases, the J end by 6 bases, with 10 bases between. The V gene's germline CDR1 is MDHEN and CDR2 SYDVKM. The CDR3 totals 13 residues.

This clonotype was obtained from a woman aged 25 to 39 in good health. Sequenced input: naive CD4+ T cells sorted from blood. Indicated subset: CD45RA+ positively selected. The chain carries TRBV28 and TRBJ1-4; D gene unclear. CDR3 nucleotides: TGTGCCAGCAGTGTATCAAGAGATGAAAAACTGTTTTTT. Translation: CASSVSRDEKLFF.